This T cell receptor (beta chain) was sequenced for a study of T cells in localized non-small cell lung cancer. Only in-frame clones appear in the TCRdb table, and some are missing; sequencing was by immunoSEQ multiplex PCR. Of about 25,000 clones in the sample, 70% to 90% were seen once. About this clone itself: The antigen is unknown.

The V gene's germline CDR1 is SGHAT and CDR2 FQNNGV. The CDR3 contains 14 residues. V lost 5 bases, J lost 0 bases, and 8 bases lay in between. Study findings and constraints: Within adjacent lung there appeared a median roughly 60 of the top 100 tumor clones. There was an association of higher blood T cell density with longer overall survival. Sequencing was restricted to one tumor region; therefore, heterogeneity remains possible. Uninvolved adjacent lung showed peak T cell clonality, exceeding tumor.

This chain uses TRBV11-2 with TRBJ1-3; D is unclear. The specimen was peripheral blood mononuclear cells, collected before any cancer treatment. The TCR was taken from a woman aged 40-70 years with stage III lung adenocarcinoma. CDR3 residues: CASSHLFSGNTIYF. CDR3 DNA sequence: TGTGCCAGCAGCCATCTTTTCTCTGGAAACACCATATATTTT.